What follows are 6 T cell receptor beta chains derived from one specimen sequenced in a study of tumour-infiltrating T cells in Burkitt lymphoma. Libraries were prepared by immunoSEQ multiplex PCR; TCRdb keeps only in-frame clonotypes and omits some of them. The table shows 530 or so clones, with roughly 10% occurring only once. The sample was tumor tissue. These TCRs come from a human donor with diffuse large B-cell lymphoma. Some clones in this sample may be carry-over from other donors' samples.

This rearrangement joins TRBV10-3 to TRBJ2-3; no definite D call. There are 14 residues in the CDR3. Germline V gene data show CDR1 as ENHRY and CDR2 as SYGVKD. V gave up 7 bases and J gave up 2 bases, with 13 bases separating them. The CDR3 is CAIKPDGSTDTQYF. The CDR3 coding sequence is TGTGCCATCAAGCCCGACGGGTCCACAGATACGCAGTATTTT.

This clone turned up a few times. The chain is built from TRBV30 and TRBJ1-4; a weak D match, TRBD1 (5 bases). CDR1 and CDR2 from the germline V gene are GTSNPN and SVGIG (reference sequence). Trimming removed 4 bases at V and 4 bases at J, with 16 bases between. There are 15 residues in the CDR3. The CDR3: CAWTPGRRLNEKLFF. CDR3 bases: TGTGCCTGGACACCGGGACGGCGACTTAATGAAAAACTGTTTTTT. Together with reference TRBV30 and TRBJ1-4, the CDR3 gives the full variable domain: SQTIHQWPATLVQPVGSPLSLECTVEGTSNPNLYWYRQAAGRGLQLLFYSVGIGQISSEVPQNLSASRPQDRQFILSSKKLLLSDSGFYLCAWTPGRRLNEKLFFGSGTQLSVL.

This chain uses TRBV7-3 with TRBJ2-1; 9 bases are a match to TRBD2. Germline V CDR1 and CDR2: SGHTA, FQGTGA. Trimming cost V 2 bases and J 4 bases; bases outside gene matches: 3. The CDR3 consists of 15 residues. The CDR3 DNA reads as TGTGCCAGCAGCTTATCTAGCGGGGTATACAATGAGCAGTTCTTC. It encodes CASSLSSGVYNEQFF.

The sample holds a few counts of this clone. The V and J genes are TRBV5-1 and TRBJ2-3; tentatively, D is TRBD2 (6 bases). This CDR3 region has 15 residues. The V end was cut by 0 bases, the J end by 1 base, with 9 bases between. Germline CDR1 SGHRS, CDR2 YFSETQ. CDR3 sequence: CASSLGVAGTDTQYF. In DNA, the CDR3 is TGCGCCAGCAGCTTGGGGGTAGCGGGCACAGATACGCAGTATTTT.

This clone was seen a few times. The V and J genes are TRBV7-9 and TRBJ1-2; no clear D. The CDR3 is 15 amino acids. Trimming pared 2 bases from V and 4 bases from J, leaving 14 bases between. Germline V lookup: CDR1 SEHNR, CDR2 FQNEAQ (reference sequence). CDR3 protein: CASSLSWEVFYGYTF. CDR3 nucleotides: TGTGCCAGCAGCTTATCCTGGGAGGTTTTCTATGGCTACACCTTC.

By its share, this clone is large (0.1 to 1%). The genes are TRBV6-5 and TRBJ2-1, with D possibly TRBD1 on 5 matching bases. The CDR3 covers 15 residues. V was clipped by 5 bases and J by 0 bases, with 11 bases between them. Germline CDR1 is MNHEY and CDR2 is SVGAGI. The CDR3 sequence: CASSPTDSSYNEQFF. CDR3 DNA: TGTGCCAGCAGTCCGACAGATAGCTCCTACAATGAGCAGTTCTTC.